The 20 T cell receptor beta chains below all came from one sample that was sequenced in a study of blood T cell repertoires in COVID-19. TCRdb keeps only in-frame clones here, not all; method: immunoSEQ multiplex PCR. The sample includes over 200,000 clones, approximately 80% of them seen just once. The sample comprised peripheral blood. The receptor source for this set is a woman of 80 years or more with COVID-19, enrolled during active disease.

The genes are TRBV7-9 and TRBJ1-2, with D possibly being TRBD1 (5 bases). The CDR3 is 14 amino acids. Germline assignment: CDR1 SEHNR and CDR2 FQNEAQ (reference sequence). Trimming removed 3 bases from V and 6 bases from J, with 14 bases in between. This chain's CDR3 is CASSLGQGGHGYTF. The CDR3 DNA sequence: TGTGCCAGCAGCTTGGGGCAGGGTGGCCATGGCTACACCTTC.

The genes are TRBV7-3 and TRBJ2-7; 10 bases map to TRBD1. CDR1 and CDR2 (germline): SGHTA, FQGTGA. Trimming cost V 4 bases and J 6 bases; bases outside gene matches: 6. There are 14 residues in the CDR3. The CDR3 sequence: CASSSGTGASEQYF. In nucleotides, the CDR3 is TGTGCCAGCAGCTCCGGGACAGGGGCAAGCGAGCAGTACTTC.

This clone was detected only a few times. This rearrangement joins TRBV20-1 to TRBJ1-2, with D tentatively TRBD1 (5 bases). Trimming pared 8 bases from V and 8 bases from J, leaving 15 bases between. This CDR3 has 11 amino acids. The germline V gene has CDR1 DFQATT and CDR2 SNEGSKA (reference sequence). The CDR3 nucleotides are TGCAGTACTCCTGGGGGGGACGGCTACACCTTC. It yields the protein CSTPGGDGYTF.

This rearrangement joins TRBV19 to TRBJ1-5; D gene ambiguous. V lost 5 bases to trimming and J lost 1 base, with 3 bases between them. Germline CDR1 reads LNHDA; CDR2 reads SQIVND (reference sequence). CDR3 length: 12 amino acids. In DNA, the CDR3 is TGTGCCAGTAGTCAGAGCAATCAGCCCCAGCATTTT. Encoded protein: CASSQSNQPQHF.

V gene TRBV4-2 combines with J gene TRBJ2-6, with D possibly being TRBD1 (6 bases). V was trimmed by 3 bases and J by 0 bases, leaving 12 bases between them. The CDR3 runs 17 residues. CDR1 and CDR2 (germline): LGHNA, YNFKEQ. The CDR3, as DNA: TGTGCCAGCAGCCACGGACAGCGGACCTCTGGGGCCAACGTCCTGACTTTC. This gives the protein CASSHGQRTSGANVLTF.

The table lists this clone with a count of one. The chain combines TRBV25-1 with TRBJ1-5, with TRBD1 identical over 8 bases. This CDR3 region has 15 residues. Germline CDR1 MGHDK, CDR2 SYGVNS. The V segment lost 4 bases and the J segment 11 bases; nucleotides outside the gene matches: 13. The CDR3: CASSAPGQGGGAQHF. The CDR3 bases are TGTGCCAGCAGTGCCCCAGGACAGGGTGGAGGTGCCCAGCATTTT.

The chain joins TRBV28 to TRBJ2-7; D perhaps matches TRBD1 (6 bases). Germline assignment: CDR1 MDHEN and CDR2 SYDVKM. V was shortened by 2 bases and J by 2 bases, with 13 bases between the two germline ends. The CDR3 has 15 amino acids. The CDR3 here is CASSLLGTRAYEQYF. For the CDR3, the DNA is TGTGCCAGCAGTTTACTCGGGACAAGGGCCTACGAGCAGTACTTC.

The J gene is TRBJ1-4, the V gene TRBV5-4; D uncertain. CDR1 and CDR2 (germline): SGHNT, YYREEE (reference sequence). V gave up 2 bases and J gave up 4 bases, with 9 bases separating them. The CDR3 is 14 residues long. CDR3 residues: CASSFERSNEKLFF. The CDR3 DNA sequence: TGTGCCAGCAGCTTTGAGCGGAGTAATGAAAAACTGTTTTTT. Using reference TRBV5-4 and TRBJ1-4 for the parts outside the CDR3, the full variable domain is ETGVTQSPTHLIKTRGQQVTLRCSSQSGHNTVSWYQQALGQGPQFIFQYYREEENGRGNFPPRFSGLQFPNYSSELNVNALELDDSALYLCASSFERSNEKLFFGSGTQLSVL.

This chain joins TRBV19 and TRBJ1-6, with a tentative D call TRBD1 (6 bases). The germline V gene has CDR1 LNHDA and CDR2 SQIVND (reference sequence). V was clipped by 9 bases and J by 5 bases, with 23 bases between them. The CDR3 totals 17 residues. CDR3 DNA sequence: TGTGCCAGCGCGATCCCGGGACACACATACGATAATTCACCCCTCCACTTT. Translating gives CASAIPGHTYDNSPLHF. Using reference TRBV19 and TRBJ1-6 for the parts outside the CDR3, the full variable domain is DGGITQSPKYLFRKEGQNVTLSCEQNLNHDAMYWYRQDPGQGLRLIYYSQIVNDFQKGDIAEGYSVSREKKESFPLTVTSAQKNPTAFYLCASAIPGHTYDNSPLHFGNGTRLTVT.

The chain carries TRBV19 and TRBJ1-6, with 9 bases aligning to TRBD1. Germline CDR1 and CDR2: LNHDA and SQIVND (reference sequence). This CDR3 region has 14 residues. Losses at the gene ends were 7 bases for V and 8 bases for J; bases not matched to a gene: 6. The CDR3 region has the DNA TGTGCCAGTACCTTACAGGGGGCATATTCACCCCTCCACTTT. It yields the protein CASTLQGAYSPLHF.

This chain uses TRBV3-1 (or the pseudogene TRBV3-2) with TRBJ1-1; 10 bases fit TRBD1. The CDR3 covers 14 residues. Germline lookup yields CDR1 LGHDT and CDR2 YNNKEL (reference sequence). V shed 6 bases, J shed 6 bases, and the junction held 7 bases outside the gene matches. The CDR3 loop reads CASSPGTGESEAFF. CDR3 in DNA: TGTGCCAGCAGTCCCGGGACAGGGGAATCTGAAGCTTTCTTT.

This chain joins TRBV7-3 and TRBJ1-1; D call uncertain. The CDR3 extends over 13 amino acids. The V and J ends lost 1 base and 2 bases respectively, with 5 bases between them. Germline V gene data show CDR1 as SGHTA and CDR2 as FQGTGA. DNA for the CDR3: TGTGCCAGCAGCTTAAGCGGTAACACTGAAGCTTTCTTT. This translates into CASSLSGNTEAFF.

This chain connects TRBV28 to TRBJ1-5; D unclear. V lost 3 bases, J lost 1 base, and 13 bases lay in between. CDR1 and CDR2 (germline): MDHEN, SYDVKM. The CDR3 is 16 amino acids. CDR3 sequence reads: CASSLLYSASNQPQHF. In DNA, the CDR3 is TGTGCCAGCAGTTTGCTTTACAGTGCAAGCAATCAGCCCCAGCATTTT.

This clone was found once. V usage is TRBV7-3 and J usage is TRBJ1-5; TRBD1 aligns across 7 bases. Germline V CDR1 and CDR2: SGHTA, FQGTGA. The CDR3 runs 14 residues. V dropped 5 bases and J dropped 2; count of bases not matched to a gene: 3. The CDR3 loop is CASSATGGNQPQHF. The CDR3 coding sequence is TGTGCCAGCAGCGCTACAGGGGGCAATCAGCCCCAGCATTTT.

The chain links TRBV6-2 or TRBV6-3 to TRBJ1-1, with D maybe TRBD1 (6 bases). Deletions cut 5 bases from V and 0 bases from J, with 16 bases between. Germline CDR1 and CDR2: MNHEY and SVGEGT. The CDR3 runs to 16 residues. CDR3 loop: CASSPQGSSMNTEAFF. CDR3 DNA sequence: TGTGCCAGCAGTCCCCAGGGGAGTTCAATGAACACTGAAGCTTTCTTT.

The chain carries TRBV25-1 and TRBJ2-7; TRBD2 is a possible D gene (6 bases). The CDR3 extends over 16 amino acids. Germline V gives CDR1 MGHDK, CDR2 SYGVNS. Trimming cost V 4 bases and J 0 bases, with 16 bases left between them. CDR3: CASSGNGGYSSYEQYF. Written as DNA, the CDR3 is TGTGCCAGCAGTGGAAATGGGGGGTACTCCTCCTACGAGCAGTACTTC.

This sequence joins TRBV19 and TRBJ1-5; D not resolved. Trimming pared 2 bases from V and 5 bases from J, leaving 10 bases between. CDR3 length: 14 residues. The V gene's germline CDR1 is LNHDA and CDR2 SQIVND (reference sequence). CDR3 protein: CASSILEEDQPQHF. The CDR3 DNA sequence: TGTGCCAGTAGTATATTAGAGGAGGATCAGCCCCAGCATTTT.

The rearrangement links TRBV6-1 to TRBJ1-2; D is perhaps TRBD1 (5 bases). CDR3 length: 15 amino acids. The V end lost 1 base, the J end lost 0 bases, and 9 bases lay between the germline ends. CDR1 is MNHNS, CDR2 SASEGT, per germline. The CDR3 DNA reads TGTGCCAGCAGTGAAGTGGGGGGACCTAACTATGGCTACACCTTC. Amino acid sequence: CASSEVGGPNYGYTF.

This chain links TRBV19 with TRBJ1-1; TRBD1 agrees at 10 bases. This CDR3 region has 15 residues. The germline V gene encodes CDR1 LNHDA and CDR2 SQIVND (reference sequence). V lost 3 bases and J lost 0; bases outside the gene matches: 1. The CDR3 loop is CASSIGTGVNTEAFF. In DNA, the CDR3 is TGTGCCAGTAGTATCGGGACAGGGGTGAACACTGAAGCTTTCTTT.

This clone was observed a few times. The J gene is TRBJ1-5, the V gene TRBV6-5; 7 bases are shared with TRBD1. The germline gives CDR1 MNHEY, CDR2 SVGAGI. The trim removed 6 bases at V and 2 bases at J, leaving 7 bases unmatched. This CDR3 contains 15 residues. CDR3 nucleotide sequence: TGTGCCAGCAGCCCACAGGGGTTGGGCAATCAGCCCCAGCATTTT. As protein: CASSPQGLGNQPQHF.